The 28 T cell receptor beta chains in this list originate from one sample, sequenced in a study of OX40 agonist ivuxolimab in advanced cancers. Sequencing was performed with immunoSEQ multiplex PCR; in TCRdb, only in-frame clones are kept and a portion is missing. The profile shows 15,000 to 20,000 clones, 55% to 80% of them singletons. The specimen comprised CD4+ or CD8+ T cells sorted from blood, sampled in a trial of the OX40 agonist ivuxolimab. The receptors were gathered from an adult with an advanced solid tumor such as melanoma, head and neck, liver or kidney cancer.

J is TRBJ2-7 and V is TRBV5-4, with TRBD1 identical over 8 bases. Germline V CDR1 and CDR2: SGHNT, YYREEE (reference sequence). The CDR3 has 12 residues. V dropped 8 bases and J dropped 2; count of bases not matched to a gene: 3. The CDR3 DNA reads TGTGCCAGGACAGGGGAGACCTACGAGCAGTACTTC. It yields the protein CARTGETYEQYF.

This clone is a singleton in its sample. The J gene is TRBJ2-7, the V gene TRBV18, with 8 bases that match TRBD1. Losses at the gene ends were 4 bases for V and 6 bases for J; bases not matched to a gene: 8. The germline CDR1 and CDR2 sequences are KGHSH and LQKENI. The CDR3 has 14 residues. The CDR3 DNA is TGTGCCAGCTCACGCGACAGGGGATACTTCGAGCAGTACTTC. This gives the protein CASSRDRGYFEQYF.

V is TRBV6-5 and J is TRBJ2-6, with no clear D. This CDR3 contains 15 residues. Trimming took off 6 bases at V and 0 bases at J, with 9 bases between the two ends. The germline V gene has CDR1 MNHEY and CDR2 SVGAGI. The CDR3 here is CASRDLSSGANVLTF. The CDR3 DNA sequence: TGTGCCAGCAGGGACCTAAGCTCTGGGGCCAACGTCCTGACTTTC.

V gene TRBV6-6 combines with J gene TRBJ1-6, with D unresolved. CDR1 and CDR2 from the germline V gene are MNHNY and SVGAGI (reference sequence). The CDR3 runs to 14 residues. The ends were cut back, 7 bases at V and 7 bases at J, with 14 bases in the middle. The CDR3 reads CASNEISSNSPLHF. As DNA, the CDR3 is TGTGCCAGCAATGAGATTTCAAGCAATTCACCCCTCCACTTT.

CDR3 sequence reads: CASSLDGLGYNEQFF. The CDR3 coding sequence is TGTGCCAGCAGCTTAGACGGACTAGGTTACAATGAGCAGTTCTTC. The gene calls are TRBV7-2 and TRBJ2-1; 7 bases are shared with TRBD2. V dropped 1 base and J dropped 4; count of bases not matched to a gene: 4. Germline assignment: CDR1 SGHTA and CDR2 FQGNSA. The CDR3 sequence is 15 residues long.

The chain joins TRBV7-2 to TRBJ2-1; 9 bases line up with TRBD1. The germline gives CDR1 SGHTA, CDR2 FQGNSA. The CDR3 runs to 14 residues. Trimming took 2 bases from V and 8 from J; bases not matched to a gene: 4. The CDR3 loop reads CASSLRTGADEQFF. The DNA for the CDR3 is TGTGCCAGCAGCTTAAGGACAGGGGCCGATGAGCAGTTCTTC.

The genes are TRBV11-2 and TRBJ2-4, with D perhaps TRBD2 (5 bases). V lost 4 bases and J lost 1, with 11 bases in between. Per the germline V gene, CDR1 is SGHAT and CDR2 is FQNNGV. The CDR3 length is 15 residues. This CDR3 reads CASSYSVGAKNIQYF. CDR3 DNA sequence: TGTGCCAGCAGCTATAGCGTCGGGGCCAAAAACATTCAGTACTTC.

The chain joins TRBV11-3 to TRBJ1-5, with 12 nucleotides matching TRBD1. Per germline, CDR1 SGHNT and CDR2 YENEEA. The CDR3 runs 18 residues. With 5 bases clipped from V and 1 base from J, the junction kept 9 bases outside the gene matches. CDR3 in amino acids: CASSPGTGGLLSNQPQHF. CDR3 in DNA: TGTGCCAGCAGCCCCGGGACAGGGGGCCTTCTAAGCAATCAGCCCCAGCATTTT.

A few counts support this clone. As DNA, the CDR3 is TGTGCCAGCAGCGTAATCGATGATGAGCAGTTCTTC. It is translated as CASSVIDDEQFF. The chain has TRBV9 and TRBJ2-1, with unresolved D. The germline V and J ends were trimmed by 1 base and 8 bases, with 7 bases remaining between them. Germline values: CDR1 SGDLS, CDR2 YYNGEE. The length of the CDR3 is 12 residues.

The chain has TRBV6-6 and TRBJ2-7; 9 bases align to TRBD2. The V segment lost 0 bases and the J segment 5 bases; nucleotides outside the gene matches: 5. Germline loops: CDR1 MNHNY, CDR2 SVGAGI (reference sequence). This CDR3 is 15 amino acids long. Written as DNA, the CDR3 is TGTGCCAGCAGTTACTCGGGCGGGGGGGAAAACGAGCAGTACTTC. Translation: CASSYSGGGENEQYF.

The chain is built from TRBV4-1 and TRBJ2-7; D is ambiguous. Germline V CDR1 and CDR2: MGHRA, YSYEKL. The CDR3 covers 13 residues. Trimming shortened V by 4 bases and J by 1 base, and 8 bases separated the two germline ends. The CDR3, as DNA: TGCGCCAGCAGCCGAACAGAATCCTACGAGCAGTACTTC. Amino acids: CASSRTESYEQYF.

The rearrangement links TRBV7-9 to TRBJ2-2, with a tentative D call TRBD1 (6 bases). V was shortened by 11 bases and J by 1 base, with 14 bases between the two germline ends. CDR1 SEHNR and CDR2 FQNEAQ come from the germline V gene (reference sequence). CDR3 size: 14 residues. CDR3 bases: TGTGCCGGGTGGGACACCTTGAACACCGGGGAGCTGTTTTTT. The encoded protein is CAGWDTLNTGELFF.

V is TRBV7-2 and J is TRBJ2-1; D unresolved. Germline V lookup: CDR1 SGHTA, CDR2 FQGNSA. The ends were cut back, 3 bases at V and 10 bases at J, with 16 bases in the middle. The CDR3 is 14 residues long. The CDR3 region is CASSLKLLNGEQFF. DNA of the CDR3: TGTGCCAGCAGCTTGAAACTTCTAAACGGGGAGCAGTTCTTC.

This clone turned up a few times. This chain uses TRBV11-3 with TRBJ1-2; a possible D gene is TRBD1 (5 bases). V lost 5 bases to trimming and J lost 0 bases, with 13 bases between them. Germline values: CDR1 SGHNT, CDR2 YENEEA. The CDR3 totals 15 residues. The CDR3 DNA reads as TGTGCCAGCAGCCCCTGGGGGGGGACTAACTATGGCTACACCTTC. It is translated as CASSPWGGTNYGYTF.

V and J are TRBV5-6 and TRBJ2-7, with D maybe TRBD2 (7 bases). The CDR3 extends over 14 amino acids. Germline loops: CDR1 SGHDT, CDR2 YYEEEE. Trimming pared 7 bases from V and 7 bases from J, leaving 21 bases between. CDR3 in DNA: TGTGCCAGCTTCCCATGGGGGGGGCAAGAAGAGCAGTACTTC. Amino acids: CASFPWGGQEEQYF.

The V call is TRBV6-1, the J call TRBJ2-7; 8 positions agree with TRBD2. Germline loops: CDR1 MNHNS, CDR2 SASEGT. The trim removed 1 base at V and 6 bases at J, leaving 17 bases unmatched. The CDR3 runs 18 residues. CDR3 sequence (DNA): TGTGCCAGCAGTGAAGGCTTAGCGGGGCGGACCTCACTAAGCGAGCAGTACTTC. Encoded protein: CASSEGLAGRTSLSEQYF.

The rearrangement uses TRBV7-6 and TRBJ2-1, with D hard to call. Germline CDR1 SGHVS, CDR2 FNYEAQ. Trimming removed 2 bases at V and 0 bases at J, with 11 bases between. The CDR3 length is 16 residues. In DNA form, the CDR3 reads TGTGCCAGCAGCTTAACTGTCTCCAGCTCCTACAATGAGCAGTTCTTC. Protein product: CASSLTVSSSYNEQFF.

The gene calls are TRBV10-3 and TRBJ2-3, with D perhaps TRBD1 (5 bases). Germline loops: CDR1 ENHRY, CDR2 SYGVKD. This CDR3 has 15 amino acids. Deletions cut 0 bases from V and 5 bases from J, with 12 bases between. CDR3 nucleotide sequence: TGTGCCATCAGTGAGTCAGTAGGGGTTAGAGATACGCAGTATTTT. Translated, it gives CAISESVGVRDTQYF.

CDR3 residues: CASSPTPSSNQPQHF. The CDR3 region has the DNA TGTGCCAGCAGCCCCACGCCGAGTAGCAATCAGCCCCAGCATTTT. The chain has TRBV7-9 and TRBJ1-5, with D hard to call. The germline V gene encodes CDR1 SEHNR and CDR2 FQNEAQ (reference sequence). This CDR3 has 15 amino acids. Trimming took 5 bases from V and 0 from J, leaving 11 bases between them.

The V and J genes are TRBV5-6 and TRBJ2-5; 7 bases line up with TRBD1. The CDR3 loop spans 12 amino acids. Germline V gives CDR1 SGHDT, CDR2 YYEEEE. The trim removed 2 bases at V and 9 bases at J, leaving 4 bases unmatched. CDR3 loop: CASSFSQGAQYF. The CDR3 coding sequence is TGTGCCAGCAGCTTCAGTCAGGGGGCCCAGTACTTC.

V is TRBV9 and J is TRBJ2-3; D may be TRBD1 (6 bases). V was cut by 0 bases and J by 3 bases, with 17 bases left in between. Germline V gene sequence: CDR1 SGDLS, CDR2 YYNGEE. This CDR3 spans 17 amino acids. The chain's CDR3 is CASSVEPSGHLTDTQYF. The DNA for the CDR3 is TGTGCCAGCAGCGTAGAACCTTCGGGACACCTAACAGATACGCAGTATTTT.

This chain uses TRBV11-2 with TRBJ2-5; D may be TRBD2 (6 bases). The CDR3 extends over 14 amino acids. Deletions cut 0 bases from V and 5 bases from J, with 10 bases between. Germline CDR1 reads SGHAT; CDR2 reads FQNNGV. CDR3 DNA: TGTGCCAGCAGCTTAGAGGGGGGTTACGAGACCCAGTACTTC. Its translation: CASSLEGGYETQYF.

The chain recombines TRBV27 with TRBJ2-5; 7 bases agree with TRBD1. This CDR3 region has 15 residues. V lost 0 bases and J lost 3; bases outside the gene matches: 4. Germline V lookup: CDR1 MNHEY, CDR2 SMNVEV (reference sequence). The CDR3 reads CASSLSWQGEETQYF. As DNA, the CDR3 is TGTGCCAGCAGTTTATCCTGGCAGGGGGAAGAGACCCAGTACTTC.

The rearrangement uses TRBV30 and TRBJ2-1; 7 positions match TRBD2. J was trimmed by 0 bases and V by 4 bases; bases with no gene match: 12. The CDR3 is 17 residues long. Germline CDR1 is GTSNPN and CDR2 is SVGIG (reference sequence). This CDR3 is CAWTRLGGGSSYNEQFF. DNA for the CDR3: TGTGCCTGGACAAGGTTGGGCGGGGGTTCCTCCTACAATGAGCAGTTCTTC. Drawing the rest from reference TRBV30 and TRBJ2-1, the complete variable domain is SQTIHQWPATLVQPVGSPLSLECTVEGTSNPNLYWYRQAAGRGLQLLFYSVGIGQISSEVPQNLSASRPQDRQFILSSKKLLLSDSGFYLCAWTRLGGGSSYNEQFFGPGTRLTVL.

The chain employs TRBV6-9 and TRBJ1-2; unclear D gene. The CDR3 is made up of 14 amino acids. The germline gives CDR1 MNHGY, CDR2 SVAAGI. V lost 3 bases to trimming and J lost 8 bases, with 16 bases between them. In DNA form, the CDR3 reads TGTGCCAGCAGTTACGAGAGAGACCTGAGAGGCTACACCTTC. It yields the protein CASSYERDLRGYTF.

This rearrangement joins TRBV11-3 to TRBJ2-3, with TRBD2 identical over 11 bases. The CDR3 is 15 residues long. Germline CDR1 SGHNT, CDR2 YENEEA. V lost 5 bases and J lost 4; bases outside the gene matches: 5. CDR3 amino acids: CASSPLAGGADTQYF. Here the CDR3 DNA reads TGTGCCAGCAGCCCGCTAGCGGGGGGAGCAGATACGCAGTATTTT.

The chain employs TRBV5-6 and TRBJ1-1, with D hard to call. Germline CDR1 is SGHDT and CDR2 is YYEEEE. The V end lost 4 bases, the J end lost 0 bases, and 10 bases lay between the germline ends. CDR3 length: 14 residues. The CDR3 DNA reads as TGTGCCAGCAGCCCCGCCAGGCTGAACACTGAAGCTTTCTTT. Protein product: CASSPARLNTEAFF.

This sequence joins TRBV27 and TRBJ1-2; a weak D match, TRBD1 (5 bases). The CDR3 contains 15 residues. Germline V gene data show CDR1 as MNHEY and CDR2 as SMNVEV (reference sequence). V lost 3 bases, J lost 8 bases, and 19 bases lay in between. CDR3 coding DNA: TGTGCCAGCAGTTTTAGTTGGGAGGGAAGGGGAGGCTACACCTTC. This codes for CASSFSWEGRGGYTF.